A single sample gave rise to the 20 T cell receptor beta chains below, sequenced in a study of long-term antiretroviral therapy in people with HIV. Researchers report immunoSEQ v3.0 was run at survey level. The table came from immunoSEQ multiplex PCR; TCRdb's copy has only in-frame clones and leaves some out. Of about 24,000 clones in the sample, about 80% were seen once. Sample: unsorted PBMCs, taken around 6 years after starting antiretroviral therapy. The source of these receptors is a man aged 25 to 40 with HIV.

V gene TRBV7-2 combines with J gene TRBJ1-1; 8 positions match TRBD1. CDR1 and CDR2 (germline): SGHTA, FQGNSA. J lost 3 bases, V lost 1 base, and 13 bases had no gene match. CDR3 length: 18 amino acids. The CDR3 DNA reads TGTGCCAGCAGCTTAGTTGCCCAGGGGGCCACCCTGTACACTGAAGCTTTCTTT. This codes for CASSLVAQGATLYTEAFF.

The chain recombines TRBV2 with TRBJ2-3; 11 positions match TRBD1. Germline assignment: CDR1 SNHLY and CDR2 FYNNEI. V was pared by 6 bases and J by 6 bases, with 8 bases of the junction left unmatched. This CDR3 region has 15 residues. The CDR3 DNA follows: TGTGCCAGCAGGCGCGGGACAGGGGGATATGATACGCAGTATTTT. Translating it yields CASRRGTGGYDTQYF.

The chain recombines TRBV6-6 with TRBJ2-7; D is perhaps TRBD1 or TRBD2 (5 bases each). The germline V gene has CDR1 MNHNY and CDR2 SVGAGI (reference sequence). V was shortened by 2 bases and J by 5 bases, with 16 bases between the two germline ends. This CDR3 contains 15 residues. The chain's CDR3 is CASSYRDPGTDEQYF. The CDR3 coding sequence is TGTGCCAGCAGTTACCGGGACCCTGGGACGGACGAGCAGTACTTC.

This clone has only one observation. V gene TRBV7-3 combines with J gene TRBJ2-3; TRBD2 aligns across 13 bases. The CDR3 extends over 16 amino acids. V shed 5 bases and J 6 bases; nucleotides not matched to a gene: 8. CDR1 SGHTA and CDR2 FQGTGA come from the germline V gene. CDR3: CASSPGTSGISDTQYF. DNA for the CDR3: TGTGCCAGCAGCCCGGGGACTAGCGGGATTTCGGATACGCAGTATTTT. The full variable domain, its missing parts supplied by reference TRBV7-3 and TRBJ2-3, is GAGVSQTPSNKVTEKGKYVELRCDPISGHTALYWYRQSLGQGPEFLIYFQGTGAADDSGLPNDRFFAVRPEGSVSTLKIQRTERGDSAVYLCASSPGTSGISDTQYFGPGTRLTVL.

This rearrangement joins TRBV13 to TRBJ2-7; maybe TRBD2 (5 bases). Germline CDR1 is PRHDT and CDR2 is FYEKMQ (reference sequence). This CDR3 spans 14 amino acids. The V and J ends lost 1 base and 3 bases respectively, with 10 bases between them. CDR3 in DNA: TGTGCCAGCAGCTTAGAGAGGAGCGGCTACGAGCAGTACTTC. Its translation is CASSLERSGYEQYF.

V is TRBV7-2 and J is TRBJ2-7; weak D call: TRBD2 (5 bases). The V and J ends lost 4 bases and 3 bases respectively, with 10 bases between them. CDR3 length: 13 residues. Per the germline V gene, CDR1 is SGHTA and CDR2 is FQGNSA. The CDR3 loop is CASSSSGIYEQYF. CDR3 nucleotide sequence: TGTGCCAGCAGCTCATCCGGGATCTACGAGCAGTACTTC.

The V gene is TRBV7-2, the J gene TRBJ1-4; the D gene is possibly TRBD1 (5 bases). V lost 3 bases to trimming and J lost 6 bases, with 17 bases between them. In germline, CDR1 is SGHTA, CDR2 FQGNSA. The CDR3 consists of 16 residues. CDR3 nucleotides: TGTGCCAGCAGCTTTCTCGGGACCCTCTTGGATGAAAAACTGTTTTTT. Translation gives CASSFLGTLLDEKLFF.

This chain joins TRBV6-5 and TRBJ1-2, with D tentatively TRBD1 (6 bases). V was clipped by 9 bases and J by 6 bases, with 17 bases between them. Germline lookup yields CDR1 MNHEY and CDR2 SVGAGI. The CDR3 has 13 amino acids. CDR3 sequence (DNA): TGTGCCAGTAGGATAGGGGGGAACAATGGCTACACCTTC. It is translated as CASRIGGNNGYTF.

The CDR3 sequence is CASSSSTRMNTEAFF. The CDR3 DNA reads TGTGCCAGCAGCTCCTCGACACGCATGAACACTGAAGCTTTCTTT. The rearrangement uses TRBV7-9 and TRBJ1-1, with D hard to call. Germline V CDR1 and CDR2: SEHNR, FQNEAQ (reference sequence). The germline V and J ends were trimmed by 4 bases and 0 bases, with 12 bases remaining between them. This CDR3 is built from 15 residues.

The chain uses TRBV6-4 and TRBJ1-1; D unresolved. The CDR3 length is 13 residues. Germline V gives CDR1 MRHNA, CDR2 SNTAGT. Trimming took off 0 bases at V and 8 bases at J, with 10 bases between the two ends. The CDR3 region is CASSDSVGREAFF. CDR3 DNA: TGTGCCAGCAGTGACTCTGTAGGCAGAGAAGCTTTCTTT.

The chain combines TRBV28 with TRBJ1-5, with 8 bases fitting TRBD1. CDR3 size: 20 residues. V was pared by 1 base and J by 6 bases, with 20 bases of the junction left unmatched. CDR1 MDHEN and CDR2 SYDVKM come from the germline V gene. The CDR3 DNA reads TGTGCCAGCAGTTTATCTACGCACAGATTAGACAGGGGCGGCGGTCAGCCCCAGCATTTT. This codes for CASSLSTHRLDRGGGQPQHF.

This chain links TRBV28 with TRBJ2-3; the match to TRBD2 covers 9 bases. The trim removed 5 bases at V and 8 bases at J, leaving 8 bases unmatched. Germline CDR1 is MDHEN and CDR2 is SYDVKM. The CDR3 is 14 residues long. The CDR3 spells CASSDFSGSITQYF. CDR3 bases: TGTGCCAGCAGTGATTTTAGCGGGAGCATTACGCAGTATTTT.

This clone was seen only once. V and J are TRBV4-1 and TRBJ2-7, with D unresolved. This CDR3 spans 14 amino acids. The germline V gene has CDR1 MGHRA and CDR2 YSYEKL. V shed 1 base and J shed 0 bases, with 7 bases lying between them. In nucleotides, the CDR3 is TGCGCCAGCAGCCAAGCGGCCAGCTCCTACGAGCAGTACTTC. As protein: CASSQAASSYEQYF.

The chain uses TRBV19 and TRBJ2-2; D remains unclear. The CDR3 is 14 amino acids. Germline CDR1 reads LNHDA; CDR2 reads SQIVND (reference sequence). V was shortened by 8 bases and J by 5 bases, with 15 bases between the two germline ends. CDR3 loop: CASGQIFPTGELFF. CDR3 DNA sequence: TGTGCCAGTGGGCAAATCTTCCCTACCGGGGAGCTGTTTTTT.

The chain employs TRBV9 and TRBJ1-6; TRBD1 aligns across 7 bases. CDR1 is SGDLS, CDR2 YYNGEE, per germline. J gave up 7 bases and V 4 bases, and 8 bases lay outside the gene matches. This CDR3 contains 15 residues. The DNA for the CDR3 is TGTGCCAGCAGCCAGACCGGGACAGAAAATTCACCCCTCCACTTT. This translates into CASSQTGTENSPLHF.

The count of this clone is one. This rearrangement joins TRBV7-2 to TRBJ2-1, with 8 bases lining up with TRBD1. The CDR3 extends over 14 amino acids. The germline V gene has CDR1 SGHTA and CDR2 FQGNSA. J gave up 7 bases and V 4 bases, and 6 bases lay outside the gene matches. This CDR3 reads CASSSQGAENEQFF. The CDR3 DNA sequence: TGTGCCAGCAGCTCTCAGGGGGCTGAGAATGAGCAGTTCTTC.

The chain carries TRBV18 and TRBJ1-5; a possible D gene is TRBD1 (6 bases). Germline lookup yields CDR1 KGHSH and CDR2 LQKENI. V shed 0 bases and J shed 7 bases, with 7 bases lying between them. This CDR3 comprises 13 residues. Here the CDR3 reads CASSPPRGQPQHF. The CDR3 bases are TGTGCCAGCTCACCACCCAGGGGCCAGCCCCAGCATTTT.

The chain joins TRBV29-1 to TRBJ1-2, with D possibly matching TRBD1 (6 bases). Germline V lookup: CDR1 SQVTM, CDR2 ANQGSEA. This CDR3 has 13 amino acids. V was pared by 5 bases and J by 7 bases, with 17 bases between. The CDR3 here is CSVLEQGGIGYTF. As DNA, the CDR3 is TGCAGCGTTCTCGAACAGGGAGGAATTGGCTACACCTTC.

This clone was counted once. V usage is TRBV9 and J usage is TRBJ1-1, with D uncertain. The CDR3 is 15 residues long. Deletions cut 4 bases from V and 0 bases from J, with 13 bases between. Germline values: CDR1 SGDLS, CDR2 YYNGEE. The DNA for the CDR3 is TGTGCCAGCAGCCCCGGGCGCGCTATGAACACTGAAGCTTTCTTT. Translation gives CASSPGRAMNTEAFF.

The gene calls are TRBV2 and TRBJ2-6, with no clear D. V was trimmed by 8 bases and J by 0 bases, leaving 2 bases between them. This CDR3 comprises 12 residues. Per germline, CDR1 SNHLY and CDR2 FYNNEI. CDR3 nucleotide sequence: TGTGCCAGCTCCTCTGGGGCCAACGTCCTGACTTTC. It specifies CASSSGANVLTF.